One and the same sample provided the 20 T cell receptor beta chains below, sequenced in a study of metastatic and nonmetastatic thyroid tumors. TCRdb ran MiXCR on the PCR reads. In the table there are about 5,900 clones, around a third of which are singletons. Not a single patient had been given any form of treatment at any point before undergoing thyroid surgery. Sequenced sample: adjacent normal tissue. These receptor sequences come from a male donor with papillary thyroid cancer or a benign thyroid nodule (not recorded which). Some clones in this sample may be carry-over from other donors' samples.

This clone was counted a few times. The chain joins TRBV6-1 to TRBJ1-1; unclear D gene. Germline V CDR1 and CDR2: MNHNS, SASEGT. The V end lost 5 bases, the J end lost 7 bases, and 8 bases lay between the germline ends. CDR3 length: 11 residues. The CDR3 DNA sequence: TGTGCCAGCAGTTCTGGGGTTGAAGCTTTCTTT. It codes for CASSSGVEAFF.

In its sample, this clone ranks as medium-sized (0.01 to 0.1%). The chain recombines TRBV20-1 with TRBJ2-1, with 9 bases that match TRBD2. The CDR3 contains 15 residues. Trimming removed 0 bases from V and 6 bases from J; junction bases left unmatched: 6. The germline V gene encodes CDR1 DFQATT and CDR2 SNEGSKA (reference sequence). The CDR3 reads CSARDLRGRANEQFF. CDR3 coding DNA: TGCAGTGCTAGAGATCTTCGCGGGAGGGCCAATGAGCAGTTCTTC.

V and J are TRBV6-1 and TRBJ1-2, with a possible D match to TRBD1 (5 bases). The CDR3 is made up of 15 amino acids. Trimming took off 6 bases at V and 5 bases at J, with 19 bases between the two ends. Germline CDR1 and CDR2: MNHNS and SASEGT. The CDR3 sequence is CASRPVRTGLYGYTF. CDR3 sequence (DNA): TGTGCCAGCAGACCCGTACGCACAGGACTATATGGCTACACCTTC.

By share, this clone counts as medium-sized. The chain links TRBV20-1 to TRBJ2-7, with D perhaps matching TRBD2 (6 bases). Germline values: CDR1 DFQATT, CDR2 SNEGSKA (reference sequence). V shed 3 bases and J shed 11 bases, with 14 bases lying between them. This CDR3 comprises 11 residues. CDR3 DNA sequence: TGCAGTGCTAGCCCCGGGACTTTAGAGTACTTC. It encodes CSASPGTLEYF.

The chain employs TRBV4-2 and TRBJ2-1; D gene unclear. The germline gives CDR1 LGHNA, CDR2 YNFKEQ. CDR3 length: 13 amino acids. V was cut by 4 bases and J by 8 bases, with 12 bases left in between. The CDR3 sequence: CASSLRLGDEQFF. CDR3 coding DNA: TGTGCCAGCAGCCTGAGACTGGGCGATGAGCAGTTCTTC.

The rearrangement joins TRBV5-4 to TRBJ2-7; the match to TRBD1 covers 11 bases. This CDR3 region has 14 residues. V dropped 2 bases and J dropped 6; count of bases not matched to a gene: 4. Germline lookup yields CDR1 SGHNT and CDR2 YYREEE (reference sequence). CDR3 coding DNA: TGTGCCAGCAGCTTCGGGACAGGGGGGTTCGAGCAGTACTTC. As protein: CASSFGTGGFEQYF.

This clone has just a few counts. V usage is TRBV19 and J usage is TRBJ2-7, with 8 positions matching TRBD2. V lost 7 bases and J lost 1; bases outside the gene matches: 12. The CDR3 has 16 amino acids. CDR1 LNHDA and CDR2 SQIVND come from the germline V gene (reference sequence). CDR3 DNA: TGTGCCAGTACCTCCGATAGCGGGGTCCCTTCCTACGAGCAGTACTTC. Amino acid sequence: CASTSDSGVPSYEQYF.

For the CDR3, the DNA is TGTGCCAGCAGCCTTAGAGGGGGGAGATTATACGAGCAGTACTTC. Amino acids: CASSLRGGRLYEQYF. V and J are TRBV3-1 and TRBJ2-7, with D perhaps being TRBD1 or TRBD2 (6 bases each). CDR3 length equals 15 residues. CDR1 and CDR2 from the germline V gene are LGHDT and YNNKEL (reference sequence). V was pared by 4 bases and J by 4 bases, with 17 bases between.

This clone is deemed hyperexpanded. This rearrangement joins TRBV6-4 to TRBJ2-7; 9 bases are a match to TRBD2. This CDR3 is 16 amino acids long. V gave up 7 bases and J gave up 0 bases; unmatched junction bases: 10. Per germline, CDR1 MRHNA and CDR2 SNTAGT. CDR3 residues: CASIPGLASLSYEQYF. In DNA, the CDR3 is TGTGCCAGCATTCCCGGACTAGCGTCTCTCTCCTACGAGCAGTACTTC.

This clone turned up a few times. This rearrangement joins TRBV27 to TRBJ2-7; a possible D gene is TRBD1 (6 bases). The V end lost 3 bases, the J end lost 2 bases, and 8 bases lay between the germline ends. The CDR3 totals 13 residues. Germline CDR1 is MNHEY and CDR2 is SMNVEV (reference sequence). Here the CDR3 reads CASSFRGAYEQYF. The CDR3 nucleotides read TGTGCCAGCAGTTTCAGGGGAGCCTACGAGCAGTACTTC.

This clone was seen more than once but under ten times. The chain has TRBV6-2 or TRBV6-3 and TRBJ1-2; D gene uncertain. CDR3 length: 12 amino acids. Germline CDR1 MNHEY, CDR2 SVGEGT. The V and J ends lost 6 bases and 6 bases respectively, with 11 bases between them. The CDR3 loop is CASSPTRDGYTF. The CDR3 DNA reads TGTGCCAGCAGCCCCACCCGGGATGGCTACACCTTC.

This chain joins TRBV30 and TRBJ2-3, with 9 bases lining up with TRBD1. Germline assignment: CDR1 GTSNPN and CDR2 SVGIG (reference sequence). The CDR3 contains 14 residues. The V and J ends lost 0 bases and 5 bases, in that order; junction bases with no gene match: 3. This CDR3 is CAWSVTGGQDTQYF. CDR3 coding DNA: TGTGCCTGGAGTGTAACAGGGGGCCAAGATACGCAGTATTTT. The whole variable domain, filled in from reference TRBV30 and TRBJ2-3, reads SQTIHQWPATLVQPVGSPLSLECTVEGTSNPNLYWYRQAAGRGLQLLFYSVGIGQISSEVPQNLSASRPQDRQFILSSKKLLLSDSGFYLCAWSVTGGQDTQYFGPGTRLTVL.

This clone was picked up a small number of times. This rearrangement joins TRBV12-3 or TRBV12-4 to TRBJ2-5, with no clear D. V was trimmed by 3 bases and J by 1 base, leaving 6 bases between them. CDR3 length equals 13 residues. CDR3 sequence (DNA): TGTGCCAGCAGTTTTGGGGTCCAAGAGACCCAGTACTTC. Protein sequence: CASSFGVQETQYF.

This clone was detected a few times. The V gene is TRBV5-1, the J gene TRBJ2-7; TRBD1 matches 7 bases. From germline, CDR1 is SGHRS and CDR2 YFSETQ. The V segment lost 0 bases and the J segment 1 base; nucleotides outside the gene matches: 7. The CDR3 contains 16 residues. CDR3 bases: TGCGCCAGCAGCTTGGCGGACAGGCCTTATTCCTACGAGCAGTACTTC. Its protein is CASSLADRPYSYEQYF.

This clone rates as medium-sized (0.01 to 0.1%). The CDR3 sequence is CSVKRAEIYGYTF. CDR3 in DNA: TGCAGCGTTAAAAGGGCGGAAATCTATGGCTACACCTTC. The chain has TRBV29-1 and TRBJ1-2, with D hard to call. Germline lookup yields CDR1 SQVTM and CDR2 ANQGSEA. The CDR3 is made up of 13 amino acids. V was trimmed by 5 bases and J by 4 bases, leaving 14 bases between them.

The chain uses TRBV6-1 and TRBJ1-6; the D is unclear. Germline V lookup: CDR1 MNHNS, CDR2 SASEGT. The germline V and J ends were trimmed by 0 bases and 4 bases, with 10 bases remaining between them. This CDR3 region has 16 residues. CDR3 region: CASSEARWEYNSPLHF. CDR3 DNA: TGTGCCAGCAGTGAAGCGAGATGGGAGTATAATTCACCCCTCCACTTT.

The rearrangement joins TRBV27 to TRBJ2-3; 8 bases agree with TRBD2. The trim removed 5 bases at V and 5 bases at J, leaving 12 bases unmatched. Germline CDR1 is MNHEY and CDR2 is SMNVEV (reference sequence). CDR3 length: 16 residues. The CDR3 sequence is CASSPRDPGGGDTQYF. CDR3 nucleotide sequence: TGTGCCAGCAGTCCGCGGGACCCGGGAGGGGGAGATACGCAGTATTTT.

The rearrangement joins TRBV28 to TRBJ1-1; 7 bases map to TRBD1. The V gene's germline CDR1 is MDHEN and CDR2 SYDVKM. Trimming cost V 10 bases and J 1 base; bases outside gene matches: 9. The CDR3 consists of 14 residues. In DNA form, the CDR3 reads TGTGCCATCTATTCAGGGGGGGGGAACACTGAAGCTTTCTTT. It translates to CAIYSGGGNTEAFF.

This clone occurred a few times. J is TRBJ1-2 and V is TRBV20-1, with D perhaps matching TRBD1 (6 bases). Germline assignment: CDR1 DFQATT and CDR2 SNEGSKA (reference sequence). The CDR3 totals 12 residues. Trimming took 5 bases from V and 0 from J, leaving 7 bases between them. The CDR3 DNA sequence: TGCAGTGCTTGGACAGCTAACTATGGCTACACCTTC. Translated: CSAWTANYGYTF.

CDR3 bases: TGTGCCAGTAGAGGACACCCGGGAGAAAAACTGTTTTTT. Its translation: CASRGHPGEKLFF. The chain couples TRBV19 to TRBJ1-4, with D perhaps TRBD1 (5 bases). Trimming cost V 6 bases and J 8 bases, with 13 bases left between them. CDR1 is LNHDA, CDR2 SQIVND, per germline (reference sequence). This CDR3 has 13 amino acids.